This T cell receptor beta chain comes out of a study of T cells in Graves' hyperthyroidism and ophthalmopathy. The CDR3 has 12 amino acids. The V end was cut by 4 bases, the J end by 1 base, with 7 bases between. Looked up from germline, CDR1 is SQVTM and CDR2 is ANQGSEA. This clonotype turned up a few times. What it binds is not known. Study conclusions and caveats: Most expanded thyroid clonotypes above 0.001 recurred in blood.

Amplified regions were TCR beta CDR3 sequences from RNA transcripts. TCR CDR3 regions were first amplified by RT-PCR with HTBI primers. TCRdb passed the multiplex PCR reads through MiXCR, listing each CDR3 protein once. The sample carries fewer than 650,000 distinct CDR3 sequences, more than 13% recorded once. The clonotype was recovered from a woman aged 18-29 years with Graves' ophthalmopathy. This sequence joins TRBV29-1 and TRBJ2-5, with D hard to call. The sequencing input was blood. The chain's CDR3 is CSVGRLQETQYF. The CDR3 region has the DNA TGCAGCGTTGGACGGCTCCAAGAGACCCAGTACTTC.